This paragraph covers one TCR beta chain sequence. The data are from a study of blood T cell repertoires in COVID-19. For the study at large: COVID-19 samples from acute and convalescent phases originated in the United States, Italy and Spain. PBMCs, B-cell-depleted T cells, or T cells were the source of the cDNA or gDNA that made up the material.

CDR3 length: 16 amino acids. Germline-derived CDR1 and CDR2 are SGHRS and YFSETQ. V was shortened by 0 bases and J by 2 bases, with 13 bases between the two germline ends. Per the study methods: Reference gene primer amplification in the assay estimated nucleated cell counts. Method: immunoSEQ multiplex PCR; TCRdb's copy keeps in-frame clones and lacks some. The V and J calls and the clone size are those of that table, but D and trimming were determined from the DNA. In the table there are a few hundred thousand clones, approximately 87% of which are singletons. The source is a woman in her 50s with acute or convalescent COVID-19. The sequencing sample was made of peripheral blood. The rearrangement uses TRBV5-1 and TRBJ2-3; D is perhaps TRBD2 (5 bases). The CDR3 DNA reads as TGCGCCAGCAGCTTGGGGATTAGCGCTACCACAGATACGCAGTATTTT. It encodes CASSLGISATTDTQYF.